This passage covers 27 T cell receptor beta chains from one sample sequenced in a study of blood T cells in healthy people across ages. For the second PCR, which ran for about 7 to 11 cycles, a sample-barcoded 5' primer and a J-beta primer mix were used. TCRdb re-called the 5' RACE reads through MiXCR, storing one row per CDR3 protein. The sample consists of roughly 500,000 distinct CDR3 sequences, 27% of them appearing once. What was sequenced was blood. The receptors stem from a woman aged 65 to 85 in good health.

This clonotype turned up a few times. V gene TRBV6-6 combines with J gene TRBJ1-4; 7 bases match TRBD1. V trimming: 7 bases; J trimming: 0 bases; junction bases outside the gene matches: 8. Per the germline V gene, CDR1 is MNHNY and CDR2 is SVGAGI (reference sequence). The CDR3 spans 16 residues. The CDR3 protein is CASTDWDSSTNEKLFF. DNA for the CDR3: TGTGCCAGCACCGACTGGGACAGCTCAACTAATGAAAAACTGTTTTTT.

This clonotype showed up just a few times. The chain recombines TRBV7-9 with TRBJ1-1; 8 bases are a match to TRBD1. CDR3 length equals 14 residues. Germline CDR1 is SEHNR and CDR2 is FQNEAQ (reference sequence). V was clipped by 2 bases and J by 8 bases; unmatched bases: 7. CDR3 residues: CASSLPGGATEAFF. CDR3 DNA sequence: TGTGCCAGCAGCTTACCAGGGGGCGCGACCGAAGCTTTCTTT.

The chain employs TRBV20-1 and TRBJ2-5; D is undetermined. The CDR3 length is 13 residues. The V end lost 0 bases, the J end lost 5 bases, and 10 bases lay between the germline ends. From germline, CDR1 is DFQATT and CDR2 SNEGSKA (reference sequence). CDR3 region: CSARDNPLETQYF. The CDR3, as DNA: TGCAGTGCTAGAGATAACCCCCTCGAGACCCAGTACTTC.

The V and J genes are TRBV9 and TRBJ2-3, with TRBD2 as a possible D gene (6 bases). CDR3 size: 16 residues. Between the trimmed V and J ends, which lost 2 bases and 3 bases, there was a span of 16 bases. The germline V gene encodes CDR1 SGDLS and CDR2 YYNGEE. This CDR3 is CASSVGRASGTDTQYF. The CDR3 DNA is TGTGCCAGCAGCGTGGGACGGGCCAGCGGGACAGATACGCAGTATTTT.

The V and J genes are TRBV27 and TRBJ1-4, with TRBD1 matching 9 bases. The CDR3 is 16 residues long. CDR1 and CDR2 (germline): MNHEY, SMNVEV (reference sequence). Trimming removed 2 bases from V and 6 bases from J; junction bases left unmatched: 7. The CDR3 sequence: CASSLIQGQGDEKLFF. The DNA for the CDR3 is TGTGCCAGCAGTTTAATCCAGGGACAGGGAGATGAAAAACTGTTTTTT.

This rearrangement joins TRBV3-1 to TRBJ2-5; no clear D gene. Trimming stripped 4 bases from V and 4 bases from J, with 19 bases between. Germline V gene sequence: CDR1 LGHDT, CDR2 YNNKEL (reference sequence). The CDR3 spans 16 residues. This CDR3 reads CASSLTGDGGLETQYF. CDR3 coding DNA: TGTGCCAGCAGCCTAACCGGTGATGGCGGTTTAGAGACCCAGTACTTC.

V and J are TRBV20-1 and TRBJ2-5, with unresolved D. Germline V gives CDR1 DFQATT, CDR2 SNEGSKA (reference sequence). The V end lost 0 bases, the J end lost 5 bases, and 10 bases lay between the germline ends. CDR3 length: 13 residues. CDR3 DNA: TGCAGTGCTAGAGATTGGGGAAGGGAGACCCAGTACTTC. It is translated as CSARDWGRETQYF.

The chain uses TRBV5-1 and TRBJ2-5; D tentatively fits TRBD1 or TRBD2 (5 bases each). The end of the DNA fits TRBJ2-7 better, so the J call may be wrong. Germline lookup yields CDR1 SGHRS and CDR2 YFSETQ. This CDR3 contains 17 residues. The CDR3 DNA reads TGCGCCAGCAGCCCCTCGGGACCTACCCAAAGCTCCTACGAGCAGTACTTC. Amino acid sequence: CASSPSGPTQSSYEQYF.

The rearrangement uses TRBV20-1 and TRBJ2-5, with TRBD2 matching 11 bases. This CDR3 is built from 14 residues. The trim removed 4 bases at V and 3 bases at J, leaving 4 bases unmatched. Germline V CDR1 and CDR2: DFQATT, SNEGSKA (reference sequence). CDR3 DNA: TGCAGTGCTAAGGGTAGCGGGGGGGAAGAGACCCAGTACTTC. This codes for CSAKGSGGEETQYF.

In this sample, this clonotype turned up a few times. CDR3 nucleotides: TGTGCTAGTGGTTTGGTACAAGCCGGGGGGCGGATGAGAACAGATACGCAGTATTTT. Its protein product is CASGLVQAGGRMRTDTQYF. The chain has TRBV12-5 and TRBJ2-3; D possibly corresponds to TRBD2 (7 bases). The CDR3 runs to 19 residues. Looked up from germline, CDR1 is LGHNT and CDR2 is FRNRAP. Deletions cut 0 bases from V and 3 bases from J, with 22 bases between. Full variable domain (missing parts from reference TRBV12-5 and TRBJ2-3): DARVTQTPRHKVTEMGQEVTMRCQPILGHNTVFWYRQTMMQGLELLAYFRNRAPLDDSGMPKDRFSAEMPDATLATLKIQPSEPRDSAVYFCASGLVQAGGRMRTDTQYFGPGTRLTVL.

This rearrangement joins TRBV27 to TRBJ1-4; tentative D call: TRBD1 (5 bases). The CDR3 length is 16 residues. The germline V gene encodes CDR1 MNHEY and CDR2 SMNVEV (reference sequence). V was trimmed by 2 bases and J by 5 bases, leaving 15 bases between them. CDR3 residues: CASSLKGFRANEKLFF. The CDR3 DNA reads as TGTGCCAGCAGTTTAAAGGGGTTCCGCGCGAATGAAAAACTGTTTTTT.

A word on this clonotype: One end of the junction does not line up with germline, which may come from a read error. V gene TRBV29-1 combines with J gene TRBJ2-6; a weak D match, TRBD1 (5 bases). The CDR3 has 12 residues. Germline V gene data show CDR1 as SQVTM and CDR2 as ANQGSEA. The CDR3: CSVVDGANVLTF. CDR3 DNA: TGCAGCGTTGTAGATGGGGCCAACGTCCTGACCTTC.

The chain carries TRBV20-1 and TRBJ2-1; TRBD2 agrees at 8 bases. The CDR3 is 15 residues long. The germline CDR1 and CDR2 sequences are DFQATT and SNEGSKA (reference sequence). The trim removed 6 bases at V and 0 bases at J, leaving 7 bases unmatched. CDR3 DNA sequence: TGCAGTGCGAGACTAGCGCAGAGCTCCTACAATGAGCAGTTCTTC. This encodes CSARLAQSSYNEQFF.

This chain uses TRBV4-2 with TRBJ2-4, with no clear D. The V end lost 0 bases, the J end lost 11 bases, and 11 bases lay between the germline ends. This CDR3 contains 13 residues. CDR1 is LGHNA, CDR2 YNFKEQ, per germline. The CDR3 nucleotides are TGTGCCAGCAGCCAAGATTCGAGGCACGTTCAGTACTTC. Encoded protein: CASSQDSRHVQYF.

The chain combines TRBV29-1 with TRBJ1-2; D unclear. V lost 4 bases, J lost 8 bases, and 11 bases lay in between. The CDR3 is made up of 11 amino acids. Germline loops: CDR1 SQVTM, CDR2 ANQGSEA. CDR3 coding DNA: TGCAGCGTTGGGCAGGTGGACGGCTACACCTTC. Amino acids: CSVGQVDGYTF.

The gene calls are TRBV4-2 and TRBJ1-2; TRBD1 matches at 9 bases. V was clipped by 4 bases and J by 6 bases; unmatched bases: 6. This CDR3 spans 14 amino acids. Germline V gene lookup returns CDR1 LGHNA and CDR2 YNFKEQ. The chain's CDR3 is CASSPGQGLDGYTF. The DNA of the CDR3 is TGTGCCAGCAGCCCCGGACAGGGGCTAGATGGCTACACCTTC.

This clonotype was detected a few times. The chain couples TRBV20-1 to TRBJ1-5, with D possibly matching TRBD1 (5 bases). Looked up from germline, CDR1 is DFQATT and CDR2 is SNEGSKA (reference sequence). This CDR3 is 13 amino acids long. Deletions cut 6 bases from V and 7 bases from J, with 16 bases between. The CDR3 nucleotides are TGCAGTGCCGCAGTCGCGTCAGGGCAGCCCCAGCATTTT. This codes for CSAAVASGQPQHF.

This clonotype was found a few times. Mismatch with germline at one junction end may stem from a read error. The genes are TRBV29-1 and TRBJ1-1; D possibly corresponds to TRBD1 (6 bases). Germline V CDR1 and CDR2: SQVTM, ANQGSEA. This CDR3 region has 11 residues. Written as DNA, the CDR3 is TGCAGCGGCAGGGGTAGCACTGAGGCTTTCTTT. Amino acids: CSGRGSTEAFF.

V and J are TRBV20-1 and TRBJ2-1; a possible D gene is TRBD2 (7 bases). From germline, CDR1 is DFQATT and CDR2 SNEGSKA (reference sequence). Trimming took 7 bases from V and 5 from J, leaving 18 bases between them. CDR3 size: 14 residues. The CDR3 region has the DNA TGCAGTGTTAAGGAGGGGGGGCGAGACAATGAGCAGTTCTTC. It is translated as CSVKEGGRDNEQFF.

This clonotype was picked up a small number of times. The junction differs from germline at one of its ends, possibly a read error. The chain uses TRBV7-9 and TRBJ1-3; D call uncertain. This CDR3 contains 15 residues. Per germline, CDR1 SEHNR and CDR2 FQNEAQ (reference sequence). In DNA, the CDR3 is TGTGCCAGCAGCCCTCAGGCTCACTCTGGAAACACCGTATATTTT. Translating gives CASSPQAHSGNTVYF.

The chain employs TRBV12-3 or TRBV12-4 and TRBJ1-2, with TRBD1 as a possible D gene (6 bases). The CDR3 has 14 residues. Trimming stripped 3 bases from V and 2 bases from J, with 10 bases between. The CDR3 is CASSFRQANYGYTF. The DNA of the CDR3 is TGTGCCAGCAGTTTCAGACAGGCGAACTATGGCTACACCTTC.

This clonotype has at least ten counts. Germline is not matched at one junction end, which may reflect a read error. The rearrangement links TRBV5-1 to TRBJ1-1; D unresolved. From germline, CDR1 is SGHRS and CDR2 YFSETQ. CDR3 length: 12 residues. The CDR3 loop is CASSLANTEAFF. DNA for the CDR3: TGTGCCAGCAGCCTGGCGAACACTGAAGCTTTCTTT. Combining the CDR3 with reference TRBV5-1 and TRBJ1-1 gives the whole variable domain KAGVTQTPRYLIKTRGQQVTLSCSPISGHRSVSWYQQTPGQGLQFLFEYFSETQRNKGNFPGRFSGRQFSNSRSEMNVSTLELGDSALYLCASSLANTEAFFGQGTRLTVV.

Only one count was recorded for this clonotype. The chain joins TRBV7-2 to TRBJ2-7; 10 nucleotides line up with TRBD2. The V and J ends lost 3 bases and 6 bases, in that order; junction bases with no gene match: 5. The CDR3 contains 14 residues. From germline, CDR1 is SGHTA and CDR2 FQGNSA. In DNA form, the CDR3 reads TGTGCCAGCAGCTTCAGACTAGCGGGTTGCGAGCAGTACTTC. Translating it yields CASSFRLAGCEQYF.

The J gene is TRBJ2-7, the V gene TRBV5-1, with D unclear. V lost 1 base, J lost 6 bases, and 8 bases lay in between. Germline V gene sequence: CDR1 SGHRS, CDR2 YFSETQ. This CDR3 comprises 12 residues. In DNA, the CDR3 is TGCGCCAGCAGCTTGCCGTCTGCCGAGCAGTACTTC. This sequence encodes CASSLPSAEQYF.

The chain combines TRBV5-1 with TRBJ1-3; D is unresolved. With 1 base removed from V and 2 bases from J, the gap between germline ends came to 4 bases. The CDR3 is 13 residues long. Per the germline V gene, CDR1 is SGHRS and CDR2 is YFSETQ. CDR3 DNA sequence: TGCGCCAGCAGCTTGTGGACTGGAAACACCATATATTTT. Protein: CASSLWTGNTIYF.

V and J are TRBV20-1 and TRBJ1-2; possible D gene TRBD1, 5 bases. Germline lookup yields CDR1 DFQATT and CDR2 SNEGSKA (reference sequence). The V end was cut by 0 bases, the J end by 4 bases, with 9 bases between. CDR3 length: 13 residues. The CDR3 DNA reads as TGCAGTGCTAGAGAACAGGTCGGCTATGGCTACACCTTC. Translation gives CSAREQVGYGYTF.

The chain employs TRBV7-2 and TRBJ2-1; 10 nucleotides agree with TRBD2. Germline CDR1 is SGHTA and CDR2 is FQGNSA. The CDR3 consists of 16 residues. V was pared by 5 bases and J by 3 bases, with 7 bases of the junction left unmatched. CDR3 amino acids: CASSPLAGVNYNEQFF. In DNA form, the CDR3 reads TGTGCCAGCAGCCCCCTAGCGGGGGTAAACTACAATGAGCAGTTCTTC.